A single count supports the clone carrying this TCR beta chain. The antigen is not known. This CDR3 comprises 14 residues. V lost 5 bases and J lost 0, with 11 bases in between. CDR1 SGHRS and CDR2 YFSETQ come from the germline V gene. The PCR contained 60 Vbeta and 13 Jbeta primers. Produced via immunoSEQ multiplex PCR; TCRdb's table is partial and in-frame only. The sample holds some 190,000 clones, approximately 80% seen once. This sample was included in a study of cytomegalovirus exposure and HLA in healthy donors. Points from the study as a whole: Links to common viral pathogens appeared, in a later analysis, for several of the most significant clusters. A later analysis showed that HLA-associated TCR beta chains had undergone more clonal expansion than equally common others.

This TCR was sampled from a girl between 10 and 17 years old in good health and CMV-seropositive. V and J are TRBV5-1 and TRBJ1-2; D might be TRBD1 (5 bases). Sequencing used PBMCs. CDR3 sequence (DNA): TGCGCCAGCAGTGCCCTGACAGCTAACTATGGCTACACCTTC. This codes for CASSALTANYGYTF.